Sequencing of this T cell receptor beta chain was carried out in a study of OX40 agonist ivuxolimab in advanced cancers. About the investigation overall: The costimulatory receptor OX40 (CD134) was targeted by ivuxolimab, a fully human IgG2 agonistic monoclonal antibody. The point of sequencing TCRbeta in the periphery was to test whether ivuxolimab changed TCR sequence diversity and drove clonal T-cell expansion. The paper reports the monotherapy dose-escalation portion (N of about 51 patients) of the phase I ivuxolimab trial. Intravenous ivuxolimab was administered to patients every 2 weeks at six dose levels: 0.01, 0.1, 0.3, 1.5, 3 and 10 mg/kg. Of the roughly 51 dose-escalation patients, hepatocellular carcinoma was present in 19, melanoma in approximately 15, renal cell carcinoma in 9 and head and neck cancer in 9. Patients were allowed to have had prior anti-PD-1, anti-PD-L1 or anti-CTLA-4 therapy, and approximately 40% of the dose-escalation patients had been treated with checkpoint inhibitors. The dose-escalation cohort was 80% to 90% male with a mean age of around 64 years, ranging from roughly 20 to 80. Partial responses occurred in three dose-escalation patients: two with cutaneous melanoma and one with hepatocellular carcinoma. What the authors observed across the whole study: Low levels of normalized T-cell clonal expansion were also shown by some nonresponding patients. At doses from 0.1 to 3.0 mg/kg, clonal expansion was seen in both CD4+ and CD8+ blood T cells between baseline and week 6. The antigen specificity of the peripheral T cells that underwent clonal expansion was not determined. In the 0.1-3.0 mg/kg groups, partial responders had among the lowest normalized peripheral clonal expansion, particularly in CD8+ T cells. On average, CD8+ T cells showed more expanded clones than CD4+ T cells after ivuxolimab.

The trial excluded patients who had a history of autoimmune disease or who were on systemic immunosuppression. Peripheral blood for TCR sequencing was collected from all dose cohorts at baseline, on cycle 4 day 1, and on cycle 7 day 1. Samples came from an open-label, multicenter, first-in-human phase I dose-escalation trial of ivuxolimab. Adults with locally advanced or metastatic melanoma, renal cell, hepatocellular, or head and neck squamous cell carcinoma were enrolled in the trial. Before TCR sequencing, CD4+ T cells and CD8+ T cells were sorted from peripheral blood as separate populations. To sequence the TCRbeta CDR3 region, genomic DNA was isolated from the sorted cells. TCRbeta CDR3 regions were sequenced using the immunoSEQ Assay. The source is immuneACCESS, and TCRdb retained only in-frame sequences with V and J called. Part of the clones is not carried over; for the studies checked, unresolved V genes explain less than half of this, and the remainder is unexplained. This sample is represented by some 60,000 clones; approximately 91% of them were singletons. The biggest ten clones account for around 1.7% of the sample.

With respect to this clone: The clone's antigen remains unknown. No clone much larger than this one lies a single base away; base qualities are absent.

V trim: 2 bases; J trim: 3 bases; unmatched bases: 5. The CDR3 sequence holds 15 residues, the cysteine and phenylalanine included. Only the CDR3 portion is preserved as DNA: 45 bases, with reading frame beginning at the first base. Taken from the germline V gene, the CDR1 and CDR2 loops are ENHRY and SYGVKD. The input for sequencing was CD4+ or CD8+ T cells sorted from blood, taken in a trial of the OX40 agonist ivuxolimab. The chain is made from TRBV10-3 and TRBJ1-1; the junction holds 8 bases that match TRBD1. The TCR was taken from an adult with an advanced solid tumor such as melanoma, head and neck, liver or kidney cancer. In nucleotides, the sequence is TGTGCCATCAGTGAGGCCCCAGGGGGCGACACTGAAGCTTTCTTT. Its protein reads: CAISEAPGGDTEAFF.